Listed here are 10 T cell receptor beta chains from one sample, sequenced in a study of vaccination and CD4 T cells after COVID-19. Treatment indicated: approximately 9-day PBMC culture with coronavirus spike peptide pools or control peptides (ViraFEST assay). An Oncomine TCR Beta short-read assay was used to sequence the DNA from cultured CD4+ T cells. TCRdb reprocessed the PCR reads with MiXCR, giving one entry per CDR3 protein. The sample includes more than 12,000 distinct CDR3 sequences, around 53% of them seen just once. Their antigen targets remain unknown. Sequenced input: CD4+ T cells from blood, cultured in vitro. These receptors came from a human donor who had recovered from COVID-19.

CDR3 nucleotide sequence: TGTGCCAGCAGCCAGGACTATCCCCGTGGGTCAACCGGGGAGCTGTTTTTT. Its protein is CASSQDYPRGSTGELFF. This chain connects TRBV7-9 to TRBJ2-2, with a possible D match to TRBD2 (6 bases). Germline CDR1 reads SEHNR; CDR2 reads FQNEAQ (reference sequence). CDR3 length: 17 residues. Trimming took 5 bases from V and 5 from J, leaving 21 bases between them.

This clonotype was observed a handful of times. CDR3 in amino acids: CASSPSDGRAQEQYF. The CDR3 DNA reads TGTGCCAGCAGTCCCTCCGACGGGAGGGCCCAAGAGCAGTACTTC. The chain links TRBV6-1 to TRBJ2-7, with 8 bases that match TRBD2. V lost 5 bases to trimming and J lost 7 bases; unmatched junction nucleotides: 13. The CDR3 is made up of 15 amino acids. Germline V lookup: CDR1 MNHNS, CDR2 SASEGT.

V and J are TRBV7-9 and TRBJ2-5, with 7 bases lining up with TRBD2. V trimming: 4 bases; J trimming: 3 bases; junction bases outside the gene matches: 8. Germline assignment: CDR1 SEHNR and CDR2 FQNEAQ (reference sequence). This CDR3 is built from 15 residues. The CDR3 coding sequence is TGTGCCAGCAGCTCTGCCGGGACTATCGAAGAGACCCAGTACTTC. Its protein is CASSSAGTIEETQYF.

This clonotype was detected only a few times. As DNA, the CDR3 is TGTGCCAGCAGCTTAGCCGGACAGAGGAATTCACCCCTCCACTTT. Amino acid sequence: CASSLAGQRNSPLHF. The chain links TRBV7-6 to TRBJ1-6, with a weak D call TRBD1 (6 bases). V lost 0 bases and J lost 7, with 10 bases in between. This CDR3 is 15 amino acids long. Germline CDR1 is SGHVS and CDR2 is FNYEAQ.

The V gene is TRBV24-1, the J gene TRBJ1-2, with 7 bases fitting TRBD1. J was trimmed by 2 bases and V by 4 bases; bases with no gene match: 6. Germline V gives CDR1 KGHDR, CDR2 SFDVKD. The CDR3 length is 15 residues. CDR3 DNA sequence: TGTGCCACCAGTGACTCCATGACAGGGAACTATGGCTACACCTTC. Its protein is CATSDSMTGNYGYTF.

The chain joins TRBV7-9 to TRBJ2-3; D not certain. The V end was cut by 7 bases, the J end by 0 bases, with 14 bases between. The CDR3 has 15 amino acids. The germline gives CDR1 SEHNR, CDR2 FQNEAQ (reference sequence). CDR3: CASTSQASSTDTQYF. CDR3 coding DNA: TGTGCCAGCACATCGCAGGCTTCTAGCACAGATACGCAGTATTTT.

V usage is TRBV10-3 and J usage is TRBJ1-2; D uncertain. Trimming took 2 bases from V and 2 from J, leaving 6 bases between them. The CDR3 sequence is 13 residues long. The V gene's germline CDR1 is ENHRY and CDR2 SYGVKD. As DNA, the CDR3 is TGTGCCATCAGTGAGAACGGAAACTATGGCTACACCTTC. Its translation: CAISENGNYGYTF.

Only a few counts were recorded for this clonotype. This chain connects TRBV20-1 to TRBJ2-3; 9 bases align to TRBD2. The CDR3 totals 16 residues. Germline CDR1 DFQATT, CDR2 SNEGSKA (reference sequence). The V and J ends lost 1 base and 4 bases, in that order; junction bases with no gene match: 9. CDR3 protein: CSARVSSGSPPDTQYF. The CDR3 nucleotides are TGCAGTGCTAGAGTCAGTAGCGGGAGTCCCCCAGATACGCAGTATTTT.

The chain employs TRBV28 and TRBJ1-5, with D uncertain. CDR1 and CDR2 from the germline V gene are MDHEN and SYDVKM. The CDR3 loop spans 15 amino acids. V dropped 3 bases and J dropped 4 bases, with 13 bases sitting between them. CDR3 DNA sequence: TGTGCCAGCAGTTTTGTAGGGTCCCCGAATCAGCCCCAGCATTTT. It translates to CASSFVGSPNQPQHF.

This chain uses TRBV2 with TRBJ2-2; no definite D call. The CDR3 has 14 amino acids. Trimming stripped 3 bases from V and 7 bases from J, with 12 bases between. Looked up from germline, CDR1 is SNHLY and CDR2 is FYNNEI. The CDR3 DNA sequence: TGTGCCAGCAGTGACGGTGGACGTTACGGGGAGCTGTTTTTT. This codes for CASSDGGRYGELFF.